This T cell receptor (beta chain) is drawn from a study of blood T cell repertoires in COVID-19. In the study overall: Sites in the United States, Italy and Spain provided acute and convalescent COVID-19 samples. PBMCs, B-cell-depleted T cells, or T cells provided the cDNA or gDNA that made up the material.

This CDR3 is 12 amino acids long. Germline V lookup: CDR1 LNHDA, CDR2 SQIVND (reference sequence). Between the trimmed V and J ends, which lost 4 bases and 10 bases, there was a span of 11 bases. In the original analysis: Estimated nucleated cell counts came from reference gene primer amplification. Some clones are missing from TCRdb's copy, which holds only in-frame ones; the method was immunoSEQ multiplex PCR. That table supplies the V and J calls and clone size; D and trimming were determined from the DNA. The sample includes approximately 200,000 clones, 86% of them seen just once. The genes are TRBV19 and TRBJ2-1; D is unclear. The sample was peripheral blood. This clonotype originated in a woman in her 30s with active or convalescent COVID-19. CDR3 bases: TGTGCCAGTAGTAGGGTGCTGGAGGAGCAGTTCTTC. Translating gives CASSRVLEEQFF.